This T cell receptor beta chain was identified in a study of blood T cell repertoires in COVID-19. On the study more broadly: The origin of the acute and convalescent COVID-19 samples was the United States, Italy and Spain. T cells, B-cell-depleted T cells, or PBMCs provided the cDNA or gDNA that served as material.

Per the original data handling: Nucleated cell counts were estimated from reference gene primer amplification. Sequenced by immunoSEQ multiplex PCR; TCRdb stores in-frame clones only, minus some. V and J calls and clone size are as listed in that table; D and trimming were resolved from the DNA. The sample shows approximately 110,000 clones, around 90% of them seen only once. V shed 5 bases and J shed 4 bases, with 12 bases lying between them. The CDR3 is made up of 13 amino acids. In germline, CDR1 is MNHEY, CDR2 SVGEGT. The sample comprised peripheral blood. This clonotype originated in a woman in her 50s with active or convalescent COVID-19. The V gene is TRBV6-2 or TRBV6-3, the J gene TRBJ2-7, with a weak D call TRBD2 (6 bases). This CDR3 is CASSPGLQYEQYF. CDR3 coding DNA: TGTGCCAGCAGTCCGGGACTCCAGTACGAGCAGTACTTC.